This T cell receptor beta chain was obtained from a study of T-cell reconstitution after alpha-beta-depleted transplantation in children. Unique molecular identifiers were incorporated during preparation of the TCRbeta library. TCRdb redid the calling of the PCR reads with MiXCR, one entry per CDR3 protein. The sample shows roughly 200,000 distinct CDR3 sequences, about 14% of them seen only once. This clonotype came up many times. There are 15 residues in the CDR3. V lost 2 bases to trimming and J lost 2 bases; unmatched junction nucleotides: 4. The germline CDR1 and CDR2 sequences are SGHRS and YFSETQ.

The chain carries TRBV5-1 and TRBJ1-2; 9 bases are shared with TRBD1. This TCR came from a human donor who donated a stem cell graft to a child with acute lymphoblastic leukemia. Sequences were derived from PBMCs from the stem cell graft donor, sampled from the stem cell graft. The CDR3 is CASSLRTGANYGYTF. CDR3 nucleotides: TGCGCCAGCAGCTTACGGACAGGGGCGAACTATGGCTACACCTTC.